Sequencing of this TCR beta chain was carried out in a study of T cell repertoires in cytomegalovirus infection. Study background: It was recently identified HLA-C-restricted and well-studied HLA-B-restricted CMV epitopes that the study used. A matching HLA type, together with CMV infection, was signaled by public TCR beta signatures.

TCRdb reprocessed the reads via MiXCR and lists one record per CDR3 protein. The data show around 230,000 distinct CDR3 sequences, with approximately 38% seen just once and 59% held by the top ten. Note on this clonotype: The antigen is unknown.

Notes on the study in general: Predominance within the ex vivo response was attributable to HLA-C-restricted CMV-specific TCR beta clonotypes. Identification of carriers of CMV plus the relevant HLA was performed using cumulative public TCR beta family frequency.

V lost 2 bases and J lost 7; bases outside the gene matches: 5. The CDR3 covers 14 residues. The germline gives CDR1 SGHVS, CDR2 FNYEAQ. The specimen was CD8+ T cells from cultured PBMCs, collected from culture after CMV antigen stimulation. The clonotype was recovered from a human donor in good health (CMV status not recorded). Some clones in this sample may be carry-over from other donors' samples. The chain couples TRBV7-6 to TRBJ1-1; 9 bases line up with TRBD1. The CDR3 loop reads CASSLTGQGSEAFF. CDR3 DNA: TGTGCCAGCAGCTTAACCGGACAGGGGAGTGAAGCTTTCTTT.